A selection of T cell receptor beta chains follows, all from one sample in a study of Graves' ophthalmopathy and Graves' hyperthyroidism. TCRdb re-called the multiplex PCR reads through MiXCR, storing one row per CDR3 protein. The table shows almost 400,000 distinct CDR3 sequences, with around 17% occurring only once. Sequences were obtained from peripheral blood. The receptors come from a woman under 30 with Graves' ophthalmopathy. CDR3s include the opening cysteine and the closing phenylalanine or tryptophan. The D gene is left open where the match is weak. Clone size is not always given. Where it is, it says once, few, many or a class for expanded clones.

d_call	j_call	clone_size	v_call	cdr3_nt	cdr3_aa
NA	TRBJ1-2	many	TRBV20-1	TGCAGTGCTAGAGATCGGGGCCCGGGCGGCTACACCTTC	CSARDRGPGGYTF
NA	TRBJ2-7	many	TRBV6-2/TRBV6-3	TGTGCCAGCAGTTACCCACTATTCGGGAACACCTACGAGCAGTACTTC	CASSYPLFGNTYEQYF
TRBD1	TRBJ2-7	NA	TRBV19	TGTGCCAGTAGTGGCCCGGGACAGGGAAGCGAGCAGTACTTC	CASSGPGQGSEQYF
TRBD1	TRBJ2-7	many	TRBV12-3/TRBV12-4	TGTGCCAGCAGTTTAGGGACAGGGGCCTACGAGCAGTACTTC	CASSLGTGAYEQYF
TRBD2	TRBJ2-7	many	TRBV4-1	TGCGCCAGCAGCCAATTAACGGGAGGGCCTTTCTACGAGCAGTACTTC	CASSQLTGGPFYEQYF
NA	TRBJ1-2	many	TRBV5-8	TGTGCCAGCAGCTTGAATCTGGGGAAGGGTGGCTACACCTTC	CASSLNLGKGGYTF
NA	TRBJ1-6	many	TRBV12-3/TRBV12-4	TGTGCCAGCACCCAGACGGGACCAGGATCACCCCTCCACTTT	CASTQTGPGSPLHF
NA	TRBJ1-1	many	TRBV6-2/TRBV6-3	TGTGCCAGCAGTTACCTGGGCGGATTGAACACTGAAGCTTTCTTT	CASSYLGGLNTEAFF
NA	TRBJ1-5	many	TRBV12-3/TRBV12-4	TGTGCCAGCAGTTTAATGGGTGGCAATCAGCCCCAGCATTTT	CASSLMGGNQPQHF
NA	TRBJ1-1	many	TRBV12-3/TRBV12-4	TGTGCCAGCAGTTTTGGGCCCCCGGACATAAGGAACACTGAAGCTTTCTTT	CASSFGPPDIRNTEAFF
NA	TRBJ2-7	many	TRBV27	TGTGCCAGCAGTTTAGGCGTCCTGTCGGGCGAGCAGTACTTC	CASSLGVLSGEQYF
NA	TRBJ2-2	few	TRBV7-3	TGTGCCAGCAGCTCCCTGGGACCGCACACCGGGGAGCTGTTTTTT	CASSSLGPHTGELFF
TRBD2	TRBJ2-7	many	TRBV20-1	TGCAGTGCTAGGGCCTCTGGGTCATCAAGCGGGACTCCCTACGAGCAGTACTTC	CSARASGSSSGTPYEQYF
NA	TRBJ1-5	many	TRBV20-1	TGCAGTGCTCGACGGGTGAGCAATCAGCCCCAGCATTTT	CSARRVSNQPQHF
NA	TRBJ1-1	many	TRBV12-3/TRBV12-4	TGTGCCAGCACCGAAGGGACTATGAACACTGAAGCTTTCTTT	CASTEGTMNTEAFF
NA	TRBJ1-1	many	TRBV6-1	TGTGCCAGCAGCCCACGACCGGAGATCACTGAAGCTTTCTTT	CASSPRPEITEAFF
NA	TRBJ2-5	many	TRBV29-1	TGCAGCGTTGAGAAAGGGGAGACCCAGTACTTC	CSVEKGETQYF
NA	TRBJ2-5	many	TRBV28	TGTGCCAGCAGGCTGACAGACCAAGAGACCCAGTACTTC	CASRLTDQETQYF
TRBD2	TRBJ2-7	many	TRBV19	TGTGCCAGTAGGCGACTAGCGGGAGACAACGAGCAGTACTTC	CASRRLAGDNEQYF
TRBD1	TRBJ1-1	many	TRBV12-3/TRBV12-4	TGTGCCAGCAGTTTAGTCGCAGGGGGAAGGGCTGAAGCTTTCTTT	CASSLVAGGRAEAFF
TRBD1	TRBJ2-7	many	TRBV6-1	TGTGCCGTACAGGGGTCCACGGCCGAGCAGTACTTC	CAVQGSTAEQYF
NA	TRBJ1-5	NA	TRBV6-2/TRBV6-3	TGTGCCAGCAGTTCCAACCTCAGGGGTGGTCAGCCCCAGCATTTT	CASSSNLRGGQPQHF
TRBD1	TRBJ1-1	few	TRBV28	TGTGCCAGCAGTCCAACCGGGACAGGGATCGCTGAAGCTTTCTTT	CASSPTGTGIAEAFF
TRBD1	TRBJ2-7	many	TRBV6-2/TRBV6-3	TGTGCAGTCGTCGGACAGGGGGCTTTCTACGAGCAGTACTTC	CAVVGQGAFYEQYF
TRBD1	TRBJ2-7	many	TRBV5-1	TGCGCCAGCAGCGAAGACCAGGACAGGGTGTACGAGCAGTACTTC	CASSEDQDRVYEQYF
NA	TRBJ2-2	many	TRBV6-2/TRBV6-3	TGTGCCAGCAACCTCGCCCCGGGGGCGGACACCGGGGAGCTGTTTTTT	CASNLAPGADTGELFF
NA	TRBJ1-5	NA	TRBV6-1	TGTGCCAGCAGTGAAGGACCGCATGCGCCCCAGCATTTT	CASSEGPHAPQHF
NA	TRBJ2-7	many	TRBV7-6	TGTGCCAGCAGCTTAGCCCAGGGGCCGAGCTCCTACGAGCAGTACTTC	CASSLAQGPSSYEQYF
NA	TRBJ2-2	many	TRBV2	TGTGCCAGCAGTGTTAGGTCTTCGGCCGGGGAGCTGTTTTTT	CASSVRSSAGELFF
TRBD2	TRBJ2-5	many	TRBV20-1	TGCAGTGCTACCAAGGCGGGAGCGTGGGAGACCCAGTACTTC	CSATKAGAWETQYF
NA	TRBJ1-5	once	TRBV30	TGTGCCTGGAGTGAATGGGGGACGGATCAGCCCCAGCATTTT	CAWSEWGTDQPQHF
NA	TRBJ2-2	NA	TRBV24-1	TGTGCCACCAGTGATCCACGGTTCGGGGAGCTGTTTTTT	CATSDPRFGELFF
NA	TRBJ1-1	many	TRBV12-3/TRBV12-4	TGTGCCAGCAGTTTAAGGGGTGGCACTGAAGCTTTCTTT	CASSLRGGTEAFF
TRBD1	TRBJ1-1	many	TRBV7-2	TGTGCCAGCAGCCTAAAATTGGGACAGGTGGCTTTCTTT	CASSLKLGQVAFF
TRBD1	TRBJ2-7	many	TRBV11-2	TGTGCCAGCAGCTTAGTACAGGGGTCCTCCTACGAGCAGTACTTC	CASSLVQGSSYEQYF
NA	TRBJ2-7	many	TRBV5-5	TGTGCCAGCAGTTCCGGTCCGCGGGGCGGTGAGAACGAGCAGTACTTC	CASSSGPRGGENEQYF
NA	TRBJ1-5	NA	TRBV11-2	TGTGCCAGCAGCTCCCCAGGCGGGGGATATAGCAATCAGCCCCAGCATTTT	CASSSPGGGYSNQPQHF
NA	TRBJ2-5	NA	TRBV20-1	TGCAGTGCTAGGGGCAGGGGAAGAGAGACCCAGTACTTC	CSARGRGRETQYF
NA	TRBJ2-7	many	TRBV6-5	TGTGCCAGCAATTACGGACTTTTCTACGAGCAGTACTTC	CASNYGLFYEQYF
NA	TRBJ2-7	many	TRBV6-5	TGTGCCAGCCAACCCCGGGACACCCCATACGAGCAGTACTTC	CASQPRDTPYEQYF
NA	TRBJ1-3	many	TRBV29-1	TGCAGCGCACAGGGCTTCCCCGGGAACACCATATATTTT	CSAQGFPGNTIYF
TRBD2	TRBJ2-7	few	TRBV4-1	TGCGCCAGCAGCCCGGGGACTAGTGGCACGACGGACGAGCAGTACTTC	CASSPGTSGTTDEQYF
NA	TRBJ1-1	many	TRBV7-9	TGTGCCAGCAGCTTAGAACGGAAGGAAGCTTTCTTT	CASSLERKEAFF
TRBD2	TRBJ2-5	few	TRBV19	TGTGCCAGTAGTAAAAGCGGGGGGTTCGGAGAGACCCAGTACTTC	CASSKSGGFGETQYF